This T cell receptor (delta chain) was captured by sequencing in a study of γδ T cells in repeated Plasmodium falciparum infection. On the study more broadly: Each infection was followed by sampling at 21 days, plus baseline and some pre-infection draws.

CDR1 GEAIGNYY and CDR2 EKD come from the germline V gene. The CDR3 contains 15 residues. TCRdb re-called the multiplex PCR reads through CATT. The sample lists around 82,000 delta-chain clones, approximately 1.5% occurring once. Vgamma9/Vdelta2+ and Vdelta2-negative gammadelta T cells were flow-sorted from PBMC for bulk sequencing. As regards this clone: The TCRdb record carries a much larger clone's protein, which differs from this DNA's translation at residue 3; a read error is the likely cause, and the protein listed here is the DNA translation.

The rearrangement joins TRDV2 to TRDJ2; TRDD3 is a possible D gene (6 bases). The receptor comes from a pool of human donors (malaria-infected and uninfected, not separated). Sequencing input: gamma-delta T cells from blood. The CDR3 reads CAFDNVGIGTAQLFF. The CDR3 DNA sequence: TGTGCCTTTGACAACGTGGGGATTGGTACAGCACAACTCTTCTTT.